This T cell receptor beta chain was sequenced for a study of response to subunit inactivated influenza vaccine. Whole-study results and caveats: New T cells are recruited in small numbers by each seasonal influenza vaccination, according to the authors' suggestion.

TCRdb processed the RT-PCR reads anew with MiXCR; each CDR3 protein has one entry. The sample has roughly 700,000 distinct CDR3 sequences, about 14% seen once; the top ten hold 6% to 7%. This CDR3 comprises 14 residues. CDR1 is SGHRS and CDR2 is YFSETQ in the germline V gene. V dropped 6 bases and J dropped 3 bases, with 15 bases sitting between them. This clonotype was seen more than once but under ten times. Its antigen remains unidentified. V and J are TRBV5-1 and TRBJ2-5; tentative D call: TRBD2 (5 bases). This sample comprised PBMCs from blood, obtained approximately 15 days before vaccination. The clonotype was recovered from a man aged 45-60 years who received an inactivated influenza vaccine. CDR3 DNA sequence: TGCGCCAGCACGGAGGCCGTTAGGGAAGAGACCCAGTACTTC. Translated, it gives CASTEAVREETQYF.